Listed below are T cell receptor beta chains from one sample, sequenced in a study of shared clonotypes between healthy human individuals. Method: immunoSEQ multiplex PCR; TCRdb's copy keeps in-frame clones and lacks some. The sample lists roughly 2.6 million clones, approximately 90% occurring once. Material: naive CD4+ T cells sorted from blood. These receptors were obtained from a man aged 18 to 35 in good health. Each CDR3 is given with its conserved first and last residue. D genes are given only for firm matches. Clone size is stated in some rows and not others, as once, few, many or a class when expanded.

D,size,V,J,DNA,CDR3
-,-,TRBV2,TRBJ2-1,TGTGCCAGCAGTCCGAACGGTCTCGATGAGCAGTTCTTC,CASSPNGLDEQFF
-,-,TRBV15,TRBJ2-7,TGTGCCACCAGCAGAGATCGATTCGAGCAGTACTTC,CATSRDRFEQYF
-,-,TRBV5-6,TRBJ2-7,TGTGCCAGCAGCTTTAGGGCGGTGGATCTAGCGAGGTCCTACGAGCAGTACTTC,CASSFRAVDLARSYEQYF
TRBD1,-,TRBV2,TRBJ1-1,TGTGCCAGCAGTGGGGGACAGTTTAACACTGAAGCTTTCTTT,CASSGGQFNTEAFF
TRBD1,-,TRBV2,TRBJ1-4,TGTGCCAGCAGCAAGGGACAGGGAGGCGTCGATGAAAAACTGTTTTTT,CASSKGQGGVDEKLFF
-,-,TRBV4-3,TRBJ2-3,TGCGCCAGCAGCCTGGTTGAGCGCACAGATACGCAGTATTTT,CASSLVERTDTQYF
-,once,TRBV5-1,TRBJ2-7,TGCGCCAGCAGCTTGGTATCCGGGATTACCTACGAGCAGTACTTC,CASSLVSGITYEQYF
-,once,TRBV6-6,TRBJ1-2,TGTGCCAGCAGTCCACGGGGAGGGGATGTCTTCTATGGCTACACCTTC,CASSPRGGDVFYGYTF
-,once,TRBV6-4,TRBJ1-1,TGTGCCAGCAAAACAGGGCCGATGAACACTGAAGCTTTCTTT,CASKTGPMNTEAFF
-,-,TRBV11-3,TRBJ2-3,TGTGCCAGCAGCTTACTCGGCGGGGCGGGCACAGATACGCAGTATTTT,CASSLLGGAGTDTQYF
-,-,TRBV6-5,TRBJ1-3,TGTGCCAGCAGAAGCTGGGGGGGCTCTGGAAACACCATATATTTT,CASRSWGGSGNTIYF
-,-,TRBV28,TRBJ1-1,TGTGCCAGCAGTCCCCCCCAAAGTGGGAACACTGAAGCTTTCTTT,CASSPPQSGNTEAFF
TRBD1,-,TRBV11-1,TRBJ2-3,TGTGCCAGCAGCTTGTTGGGACAGGCCCTCACAGATACGCAGTATTTT,CASSLLGQALTDTQYF
TRBD1,-,TRBV25-1,TRBJ1-6,TGTGCCAGCAGTGACACCCGGACAGGGCTTAATTCACCCCTCCACTTT,CASSDTRTGLNSPLHF
TRBD2,-,TRBV5-1,TRBJ2-1,TGCGCCAGCATGATAGCGGGGGGCCACTACAATGAGCAGTTCTTC,CASMIAGGHYNEQFF
-,-,TRBV6-1,TRBJ2-6,TGTGCCAGCAGCCCAGACTCGGTTGGGGCCAACGTCCTGACTTTC,CASSPDSVGANVLTF
TRBD2,-,TRBV28,TRBJ2-5,TGTGCCAGCAGTTTGGGGGGGATACAAGAGACCCAGTACTTC,CASSLGGIQETQYF
-,-,TRBV7-9,TRBJ2-6,TGTGCCAGCAGCTTAGCCGGCCCCTCGGGAAGCTCTGGGGCCAACGTCCTGACTTTC,CASSLAGPSGSSGANVLTF
-,-,TRBV11-3,TRBJ2-2,TGTGCCAGCAGTCGAGGTACCGGGGAGCTGTTTTTT,CASSRGTGELFF
-,-,TRBV27,TRBJ1-2,TGTGCCAGCAGTTTAAAGGGGAACTATGGCTACACCTTC,CASSLKGNYGYTF
TRBD1,-,TRBV6-5,TRBJ1-2,TGTGCCAGCAGCCGCGCGGGGGCAGGGGGCTATGGCTACACCTTC,CASSRAGAGGYGYTF
-,-,TRBV15,TRBJ2-6,TGTGCCACCAGCAGAGATGAGCTGTGGGCAGGGCGGGCCAACGTCCTGACTTTC,CATSRDELWAGRANVLTF
-,once,TRBV5-6,TRBJ1-1,TGTGCCAGCAGCTTGGGCGCACAGATGAACACTGAAGCTTTCTTT,CASSLGAQMNTEAFF
TRBD2,-,TRBV7-2,TRBJ2-2,TGTGCCAGCAGCCAAATAGCGGGAGGAAGCACCGGGGAGCTGTTTTTT,CASSQIAGGSTGELFF
TRBD2,-,TRBV5-1,TRBJ2-3,TGCGCCAGCAGCTTACTAGCGGGGGGAGAGAATACGCAGTATTTT,CASSLLAGGENTQYF
-,-,TRBV5-4,TRBJ1-4,TGTGCCAGCAGCCCCCTTCCTTCGTCCGAAAAACTGTTTTTT,CASSPLPSSEKLFF
-,-,TRBV7-9,TRBJ2-7,TGTGCCAGCGGGGATGTGTCCTACGAGCAGTACTTC,CASGDVSYEQYF
-,-,TRBV4-1,TRBJ1-5,TGCGCCAGCAGCCAAGTCGTTATCGTTAGCAATCAGCCCCAGCATTTT,CASSQVVIVSNQPQHF
-,-,TRBV5-6,TRBJ2-5,TGTGCCAGCAGCTTGCTAGCGCCGGAGACCCAGTACTTC,CASSLLAPETQYF
-,-,TRBV5-6,TRBJ2-4,TGTGCCAGCAGCTCCCCAAAAAGGGGGAATATAGCCAAAAACATTCAGTACTTC,CASSSPKRGNIAKNIQYF
-,few,TRBV10-3,TRBJ1-2,TGTGCCATCAGTGATCGAGTTAGCTATGGCTACACCTTC,CAISDRVSYGYTF
-,once,TRBV9,TRBJ1-1,TGTGCCAGCAGCCGTAGGTGGATGAACACTGAAGCTTTCTTT,CASSRRWMNTEAFF
-,-,TRBV7-9,TRBJ1-4,TGTGCCAGCAAGGGTCCGATTTCAGATAATGAAAAACTGTTTTTT,CASKGPISDNEKLFF
TRBD1,-,TRBV7-6,TRBJ2-5,TGTGCCAGCACAAGGACAGGGGAAGAGACCCAGTACTTC,CASTRTGEETQYF
-,-,TRBV6-1,TRBJ1-2,TGTGCCAGCAGCCATGAGGGGAGGGGCTACACCTTC,CASSHEGRGYTF
TRBD1,-,TRBV29-1,TRBJ2-7,TGCAGCGTCGAAGGGGGACAGGGAACCTACGAGCAGTACTTC,CSVEGGQGTYEQYF
-,-,TRBV15,TRBJ1-1,TGTGCCACCAGCTTAGGATACCCCCCGACAGGTATAGCGGCTGAAGCTTTCTTT,CATSLGYPPTGIAAEAFF
TRBD1,-,TRBV5-6,TRBJ2-7,TGTGCCAGCAGCTTCTCGGGACAGGGCCTTTGGTTGGGTTTAGACGAGCAGTACTTC,CASSFSGQGLWLGLDEQYF
-,-,TRBV10-1,TRBJ2-3,TGCGCCAGCAGTGAGACTCAGGGACGGGATGTAAGGCAGTATTTT,CASSETQGRDVRQYF
TRBD1,-,TRBV7-9,TRBJ1-6,TGTGCCAGCAGACCTAGCAGGGGGCTTAATTCACCCCTCCACTTT,CASRPSRGLNSPLHF
TRBD2,-,TRBV6-1,TRBJ2-6,TGTGCCAGCAGTGAGGGCGGGGGGTTCTCTGGGGCCAACGTCCTGACTTTC,CASSEGGGFSGANVLTF
TRBD2,-,TRBV7-2,TRBJ2-1,TGTGCCAGCAGCTTAGCGTTGATGGCGGGAGGGCCGGGTGAGCAGTTCTTC,CASSLALMAGGPGEQFF
-,-,TRBV6-1,TRBJ2-3,TGTGCCAGCAGTGGGCGGACAGCTCTCACAGATACGCAGTATTTT,CASSGRTALTDTQYF
-,-,TRBV5-1,TRBJ2-2,TGCGCCAGCAGCAGGGGACAAGTCCCCGGAGAGCTGTTTTTT,CASSRGQVPGELFF
TRBD2,once,TRBV28,TRBJ2-3,TGTGCCAGCAGTTCTGAGCGGGGGGGCCCCACAGATACGCAGTATTTT,CASSSERGGPTDTQYF
TRBD1,-,TRBV5-8,TRBJ1-6,TGTGCCAGCAGCCACCGGGACAGAAATTCACCCCTCCACTTT,CASSHRDRNSPLHF
-,-,TRBV4-3,TRBJ1-1,TGCGCCAGCAGCCAAGATAGAGTTCTGAACACTGAAGCTTTCTTT,CASSQDRVLNTEAFF